This paragraph covers one TCR beta chain sequence. Method: immunoSEQ multiplex PCR; TCRdb's copy keeps in-frame clones and lacks some. The sample contains approximately 100,000 clones, less than 85% of which appear only once. The data were taken from a study of blood T cell repertoires in COVID-19. Study-level background: From the United States, Italy and Spain came samples of acute and convalescent COVID-19. T cells, B-cell-depleted T cells, or PBMCs provided the cDNA or gDNA that served as material.

V was trimmed by 7 bases and J by 4 bases, leaving 11 bases between them. The CDR3 runs 14 residues. The germline V gene encodes CDR1 LNHDA and CDR2 SQIVND (reference sequence). The sequencing sample was made of peripheral blood. This sequence originates from a woman aged 65 to 85 with active or convalescent COVID-19. The J gene is TRBJ2-6, the V gene TRBV19; D is possibly TRBD1 (6 bases). CDR3 loop: CASKQGRGANVLTF. The CDR3 coding sequence is TGTGCCAGTAAACAGGGTAGAGGGGCCAACGTCCTGACTTTC.